The clone carrying this T cell receptor (beta chain) was observed once. The sample is drawn from a study of T cells after somatic rescue of genetic block. Only in-frame clones appear in the TCRdb table, and some are missing; sequencing was by immunoSEQ multiplex PCR. The table records some 14,000 clones, roughly 72% of them present only once. Germline CDR1 MNHEY, CDR2 SVGAGI. V shed 2 bases, J shed 5 bases, and the junction held 3 bases outside the gene matches. The CDR3 loop spans 14 amino acids. This TCR derives from a boy younger than 18. Sequencing input: peripheral blood mononuclear cells (PBMCs). The chain has TRBV6-5 and TRBJ2-5; 9 bases fit TRBD1. CDR3 nucleotides: TGTGCCAGCAGTTACGGGACAGGGAAGGAGACCCAGTACTTC. Protein sequence: CASSYGTGKETQYF.